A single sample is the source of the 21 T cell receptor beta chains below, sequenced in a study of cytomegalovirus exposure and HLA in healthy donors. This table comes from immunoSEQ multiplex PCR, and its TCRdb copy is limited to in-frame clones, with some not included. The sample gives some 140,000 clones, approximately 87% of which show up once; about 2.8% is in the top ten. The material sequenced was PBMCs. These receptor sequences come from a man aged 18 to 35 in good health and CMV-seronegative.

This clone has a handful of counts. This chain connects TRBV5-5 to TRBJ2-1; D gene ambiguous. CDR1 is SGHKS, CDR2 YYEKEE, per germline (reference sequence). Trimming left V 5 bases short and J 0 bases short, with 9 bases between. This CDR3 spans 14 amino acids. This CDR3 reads CASRVFSSYNEQFF. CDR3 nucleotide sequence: TGTGCCAGCAGGGTTTTTAGCTCCTACAATGAGCAGTTCTTC.

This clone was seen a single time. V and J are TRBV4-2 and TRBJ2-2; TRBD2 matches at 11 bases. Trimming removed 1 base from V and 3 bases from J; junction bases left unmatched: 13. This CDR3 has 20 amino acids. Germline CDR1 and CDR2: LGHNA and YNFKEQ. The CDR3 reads CASSQGRDGLAGLYTGELFF. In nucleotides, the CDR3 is TGTGCCAGCAGCCAAGGGAGAGATGGACTAGCGGGTCTTTACACCGGGGAGCTGTTTTTT.

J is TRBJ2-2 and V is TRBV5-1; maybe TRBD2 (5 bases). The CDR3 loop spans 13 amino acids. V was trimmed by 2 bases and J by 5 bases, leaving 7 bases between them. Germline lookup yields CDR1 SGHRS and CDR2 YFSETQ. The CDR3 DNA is TGCGCCAGCAGCTTTAGCGCAACCGGGGAGCTGTTTTTT. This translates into CASSFSATGELFF.

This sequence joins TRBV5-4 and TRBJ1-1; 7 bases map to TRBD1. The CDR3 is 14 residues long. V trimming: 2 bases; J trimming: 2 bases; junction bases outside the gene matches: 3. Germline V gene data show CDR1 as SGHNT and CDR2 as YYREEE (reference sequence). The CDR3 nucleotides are TGTGCCAGCAGCTTAAGGACAGGAAACACTGAAGCTTTCTTT. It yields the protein CASSLRTGNTEAFF.

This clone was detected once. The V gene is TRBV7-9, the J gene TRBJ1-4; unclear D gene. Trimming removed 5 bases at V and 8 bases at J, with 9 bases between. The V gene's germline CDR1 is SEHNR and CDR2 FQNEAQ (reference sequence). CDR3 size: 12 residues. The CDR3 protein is CASSEDGEKLFF. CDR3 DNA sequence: TGTGCCAGCAGCGAAGACGGGGAAAAACTGTTTTTT. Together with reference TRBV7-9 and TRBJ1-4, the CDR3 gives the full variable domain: DTGVSQNPRHKITKRGQNVTFRCDPISEHNRLYWYRQTLGQGPEFLTYFQNEAQLEKSRLLSDRFSAERPKGSFSTLEIQRTEQGDSAMYLCASSEDGEKLFFGSGTQLSVL.

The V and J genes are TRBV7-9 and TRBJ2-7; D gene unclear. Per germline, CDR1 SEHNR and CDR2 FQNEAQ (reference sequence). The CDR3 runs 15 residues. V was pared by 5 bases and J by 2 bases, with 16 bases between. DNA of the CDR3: TGTGCCAGCAGCCCCCCCTTAGCCGTCCCCTACGAGCAGTACTTC. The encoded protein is CASSPPLAVPYEQYF.

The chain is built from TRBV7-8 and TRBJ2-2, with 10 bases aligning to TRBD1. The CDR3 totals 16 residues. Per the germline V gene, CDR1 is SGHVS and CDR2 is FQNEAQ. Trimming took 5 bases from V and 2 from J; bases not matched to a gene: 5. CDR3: CASSAGTGVNTGELFF. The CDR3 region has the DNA TGTGCCAGCAGCGCCGGGACAGGGGTTAACACCGGGGAGCTGTTTTTT.

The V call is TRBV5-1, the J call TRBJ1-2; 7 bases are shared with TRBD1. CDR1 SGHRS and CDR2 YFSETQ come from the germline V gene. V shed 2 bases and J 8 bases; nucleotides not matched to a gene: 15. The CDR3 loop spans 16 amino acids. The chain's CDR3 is CASSFFATGETGGYTF. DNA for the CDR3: TGCGCCAGCAGCTTTTTTGCAACAGGGGAGACGGGGGGCTACACCTTC.

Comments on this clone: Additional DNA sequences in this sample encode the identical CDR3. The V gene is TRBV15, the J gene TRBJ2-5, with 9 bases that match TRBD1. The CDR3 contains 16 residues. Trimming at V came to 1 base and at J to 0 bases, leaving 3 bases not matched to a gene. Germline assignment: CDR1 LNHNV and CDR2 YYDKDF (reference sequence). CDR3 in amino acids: CATSRGTGAYQETQYF. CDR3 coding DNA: TGTGCCACCAGCAGAGGGACAGGGGCGTACCAAGAGACCCAGTACTTC.

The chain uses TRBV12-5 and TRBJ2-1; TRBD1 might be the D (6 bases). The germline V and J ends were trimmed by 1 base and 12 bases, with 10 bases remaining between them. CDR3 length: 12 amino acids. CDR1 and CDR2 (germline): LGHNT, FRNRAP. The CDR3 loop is CASGLEQGWQFF. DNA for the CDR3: TGTGCTAGTGGTTTGGAACAGGGATGGCAGTTCTTC.

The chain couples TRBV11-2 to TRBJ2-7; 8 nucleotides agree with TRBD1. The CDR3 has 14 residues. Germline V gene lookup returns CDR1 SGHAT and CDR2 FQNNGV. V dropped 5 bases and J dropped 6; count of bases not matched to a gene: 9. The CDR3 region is CASSVFTGGGEQYF. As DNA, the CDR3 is TGTGCCAGCAGCGTCTTTACAGGGGGAGGCGAGCAGTACTTC. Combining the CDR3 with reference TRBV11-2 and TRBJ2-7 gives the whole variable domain EAGVAQSPRYKIIEKRQSVAFWCNPISGHATLYWYQQILGQGPKLLIQFQNNGVVDDSQLPKDRFSAERLKGVDSTLKIQPAKLEDSAVYLCASSVFTGGGEQYFGPGTRLTVT.

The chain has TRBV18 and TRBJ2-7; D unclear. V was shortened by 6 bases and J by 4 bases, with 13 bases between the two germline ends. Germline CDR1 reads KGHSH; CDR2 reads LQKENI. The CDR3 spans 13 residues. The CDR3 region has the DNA TGTGCCAGCTCGACGCGAGAGGTTTACGAGCAGTACTTC. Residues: CASSTREVYEQYF. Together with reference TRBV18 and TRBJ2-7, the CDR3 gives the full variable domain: NAGVMQNPRHLVRRRGQEARLRCSPMKGHSHVYWYRQLPEEGLKFMVYLQKENIIDESGMPKERFSAEFPKEGPSILRIQQVVRGDSAAYFCASSTREVYEQYFGPGTRLTVT.

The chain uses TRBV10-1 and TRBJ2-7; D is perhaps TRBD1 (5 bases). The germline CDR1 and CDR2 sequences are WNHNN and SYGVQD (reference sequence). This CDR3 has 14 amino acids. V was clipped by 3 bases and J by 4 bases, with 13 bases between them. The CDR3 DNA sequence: TGCGCCAGCAGTGAAGGCCCAGGGTATTACGAGCAGTACTTC. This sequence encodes CASSEGPGYYEQYF.

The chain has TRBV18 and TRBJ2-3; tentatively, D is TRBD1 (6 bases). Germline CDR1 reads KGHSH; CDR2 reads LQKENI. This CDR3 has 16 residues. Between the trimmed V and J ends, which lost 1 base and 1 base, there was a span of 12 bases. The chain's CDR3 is CASSPQTSGGTDTQYF. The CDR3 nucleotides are TGTGCCAGCTCACCACAAACCTCAGGGGGCACAGATACGCAGTATTTT.

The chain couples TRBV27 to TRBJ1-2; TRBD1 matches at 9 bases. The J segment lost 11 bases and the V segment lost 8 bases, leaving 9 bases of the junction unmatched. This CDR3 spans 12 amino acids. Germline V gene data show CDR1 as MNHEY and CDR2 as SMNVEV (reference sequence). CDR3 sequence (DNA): TGTGCCAGCTCCGGGACAGGGACTTCTTACACCTTC. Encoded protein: CASSGTGTSYTF.

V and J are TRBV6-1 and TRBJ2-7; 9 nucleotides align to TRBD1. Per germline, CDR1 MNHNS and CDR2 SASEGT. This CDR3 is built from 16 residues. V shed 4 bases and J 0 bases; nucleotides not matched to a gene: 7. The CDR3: CASSGPKQGASYEQYF. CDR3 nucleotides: TGTGCCAGCAGTGGGCCGAAACAGGGGGCCTCCTACGAGCAGTACTTC.

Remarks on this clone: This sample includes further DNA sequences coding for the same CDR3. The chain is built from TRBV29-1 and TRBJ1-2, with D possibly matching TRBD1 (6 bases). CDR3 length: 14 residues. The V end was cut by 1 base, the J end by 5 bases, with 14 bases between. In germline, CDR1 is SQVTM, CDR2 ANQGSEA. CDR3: CSVEGRGANYGYTF. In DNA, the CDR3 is TGCAGCGTTGAAGGCAGGGGCGCCAATTATGGCTACACCTTC.

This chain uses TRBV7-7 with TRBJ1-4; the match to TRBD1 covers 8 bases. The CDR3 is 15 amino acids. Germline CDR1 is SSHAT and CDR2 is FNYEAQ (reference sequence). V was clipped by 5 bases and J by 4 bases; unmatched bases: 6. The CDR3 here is CASSRSTGGNEKLFF. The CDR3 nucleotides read TGTGCCAGCAGCCGATCCACAGGGGGTAATGAAAAACTGTTTTTT.

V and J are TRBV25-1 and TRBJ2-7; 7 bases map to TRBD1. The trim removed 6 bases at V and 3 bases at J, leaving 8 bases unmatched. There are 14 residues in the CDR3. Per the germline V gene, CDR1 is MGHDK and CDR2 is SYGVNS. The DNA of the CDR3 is TGTGCCAGCAGGGAAAACGGACAGGACTACGAGCAGTACTTC. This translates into CASRENGQDYEQYF.

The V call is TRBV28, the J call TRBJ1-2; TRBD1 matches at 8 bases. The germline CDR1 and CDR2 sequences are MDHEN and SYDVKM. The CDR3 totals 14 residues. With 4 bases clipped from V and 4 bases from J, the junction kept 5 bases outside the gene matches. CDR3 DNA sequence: TGTGCCAGCAGTTCGCAGGGGGCGAGCTATGGCTACACCTTC. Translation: CASSSQGASYGYTF.

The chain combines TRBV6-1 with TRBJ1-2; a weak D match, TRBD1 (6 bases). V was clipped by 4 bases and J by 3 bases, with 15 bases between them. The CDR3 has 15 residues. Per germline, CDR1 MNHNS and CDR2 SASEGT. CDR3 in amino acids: CASSGLQDSHYGYTF. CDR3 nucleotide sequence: TGTGCCAGCAGTGGCCTGCAGGACAGCCACTATGGCTACACCTTC.